The entry below describes one T cell receptor beta chain. These data come from a study of CD8+ T cells in alopecia areata. At the level of the study: In an open-label trial, patients got 5 to 10 mg tofacitinib twice daily.

With 3 bases clipped from V and 3 bases from J, the junction kept 2 bases outside the gene matches. The germline V gene has CDR1 SQVTM and CDR2 ANQGSEA. CDR3 size: 13 residues. Noted treatment: oral pan-JAK inhibitor, 5-10 mg twice daily. As part of sample collection, lesional scalp punch biopsies and peripheral blood were taken from alopecia areata patients. Extracted RNA was reverse transcribed into cDNA, the sequencing template. TCRdb keeps only in-frame clones here, not all; method: immunoSEQ multiplex PCR. The sample records about 160,000 clones, about three fifths being singletons. The V gene is TRBV29-1, the J gene TRBJ1-5, with 7 bases matching TRBD1. This sequence was found in a human donor with alopecia areata. The sample consisted of CD4+ T cells sorted from blood, taken at week 4, from a patient treated with tofacitinib. The CDR3 protein is CSVETGLNQPQHF. The CDR3, as DNA: TGCAGCGTTGAGACAGGGCTCAATCAGCCCCAGCATTTT.